A selection of T cell receptor beta chains follows, all from one sample in a study of beta chain features in type 1 diabetes. Generated by immunoSEQ multiplex PCR, the TCRdb table keeps only in-frame clones and is missing some. The top ten hold 4% of the sample, which has about 240,000 clones, about 26% seen once. Material: central memory CD4+ T cells from blood. All receptors derive from a man aged 25 to 45 in good health. The CDR3 runs from the conserved cysteine through the conserved F or W. D genes are given only for firm matches. The size of a clone is reported for some rows only, either as once, few or many, or as a class for expanded clones.

TRBV5-5	15	TRBJ2-7	-	TRBD1	TGTGCCAGCAGCTTGCAACAGGGGGCTATTTACGAGCAGTACTTC	CASSLQQGAIYEQYF
TRBV20-1	11	TRBJ2-1	-	-	TGCAGTGCTAGAGTTTACAATGAGCAGTTCTTC	CSARVYNEQFF
TRBV7-2	16	TRBJ2-1	-	TRBD1	TGTGCCAGCAGCGCCCACAGGGGGCTGAGTTTCGATGAGCAGTTCTTC	CASSAHRGLSFDEQFF
TRBV9	15	TRBJ2-7	many	-	TGTGCCAGCAGCGTAGAGGGCCGAACTACTTACGAGCAGTACTTC	CASSVEGRTTYEQYF
TRBV4-2	15	TRBJ2-1	few	TRBD2	TGTGCCAGCAGCCAGACTAGCGGGGGGCTCAATGAGCAGTTCTTC	CASSQTSGGLNEQFF
TRBV7-7	14	TRBJ2-5	many	TRBD1	TGTGCCAGCAGCGGAACAGGGGCTAGAGAGACCCAGTACTTC	CASSGTGARETQYF
TRBV30	11	TRBJ1-4	-	-	TGTGCCTGGAGTGGGAATGAAAAACTGTTTTTT	CAWSGNEKLFF
TRBV14	14	TRBJ1-1	-	-	TGTGCCAGCAGCCTAGTATCTATGAACACTGAAGCTTTCTTT	CASSLVSMNTEAFF
TRBV29-1	14	TRBJ2-1	few	-	TGCAGCGTGGTAGCGGTTGAAAAAGTCAATGAGCAGTTCTTC	CSVVAVEKVNEQFF
TRBV7-9	17	TRBJ2-5	few	-	TGTGCCAGCAGCTTACTTCAGAGATCTCAGGCTGCAGAGACCCAGTACTTC	CASSLLQRSQAAETQYF
TRBV20-1	11	TRBJ2-7	-	TRBD2	TGCAGTGTTAGCGGGAGTTACGAGCAGTACTTC	CSVSGSYEQYF
TRBV7-7	13	TRBJ2-5	-	-	TGTGCCAGCAGCTCCCACCTCCAAGAGACCCAGTACTTC	CASSSHLQETQYF
TRBV5-1	14	TRBJ2-7	-	-	TGCGCCAGCAGCTTGAGTCAGGCAGCCTACGAGCAGTACTTC	CASSLSQAAYEQYF
TRBV6-1	15	TRBJ2-7	many	-	TGTGCCAGCAGATCACAGAAACAGGGTGTCTACGAGCAGTACTTC	CASRSQKQGVYEQYF
TRBV30	11	TRBJ1-3	-	-	TGTGCCTGGAGTGTAAGGAACACCATATATTTT	CAWSVRNTIYF
TRBV7-9	16	TRBJ2-5	few	-	TGTGCCAGCAGCCTCACAGGGTTTGTAGACCAAGAGACCCAGTACTTC	CASSLTGFVDQETQYF
TRBV10-1	15	TRBJ2-1	many	TRBD2	TGCGCCAGCAGTGACACCGGGACTAGTCGTAATGAGCAGTTCTTC	CASSDTGTSRNEQFF
TRBV7-2	15	TRBJ2-3	-	TRBD2	TGTGCCAGCAGCTACGGGGGGGCAGGGACAGATACGCAGTATTTT	CASSYGGAGTDTQYF
TRBV19	15	TRBJ2-4	many	TRBD1	TGTGCCAGTAGTCCAAAGGACAGGGGGCTAAACATTCAGTACTTC	CASSPKDRGLNIQYF
TRBV20-1	10	TRBJ1-1	-	-	TGCAGTGCTTTAAGGACTGAAGCTTTCTTT	CSALRTEAFF
TRBV7-9	15	TRBJ2-3	-	-	TGTGCCAGCAGCTCGACAGGGCGGGGTACAGATACGCAGTATTTT	CASSSTGRGTDTQYF
TRBV6-1	15	TRBJ2-5	few	TRBD1	TGTGCCAGTCGATACAGGGGGCGCGGGGAGGAGACCCAGTACTTC	CASRYRGRGEETQYF
TRBV5-4	15	TRBJ2-5	few	TRBD1	TGTGCCAGCAGCACGGACAGGGGAGGTCAAGAGACCCAGTACTTC	CASSTDRGGQETQYF
TRBV30	13	TRBJ1-3	-	-	TGTGCCCACGGCAGGGAATCTGGAAACACCATATATTTT	CAHGRESGNTIYF
TRBV9	22	TRBJ2-1	few	-	TGTGCCAGCAGCGTACATCCCCAGCGCTCCGTTTCCCCTTGGGGGATCTACAATGAGCAGTTCTTC	CASSVHPQRSVSPWGIYNEQFF
TRBV10-2	12	TRBJ2-5	once	-	TGCGCCAGCAGCGGGGGTCAAGAGACCCAGTACTTC	CASSGGQETQYF
TRBV29-1	12	TRBJ2-5	few	-	TGCAGCGTTGGGCGGGCACAAGAGACCCAGTACTTC	CSVGRAQETQYF
TRBV11-2	15	TRBJ2-3	-	-	TGTGCCAGCAGCTTGTTTCGGGAGTCATCAGATACGCAGTATTTT	CASSLFRESSDTQYF
TRBV30	11	TRBJ1-1	many	-	TGTGCCAGCGTGCCTTTGACTGAAGCTTTCTTT	CASVPLTEAFF
TRBV28	15	TRBJ1-1	few	-	TGTGCCAGCAGTTTATCCTCCGGGGCTGGGACTGAAGCTTTCTTT	CASSLSSGAGTEAFF
TRBV21-1	15	TRBJ2-5	-	-	TGTGCCAGCAACCTTCAGCGGTCCTTTCATTTGACCCAGTACTTC	CASNLQRSFHLTQYF
TRBV10-3	16	TRBJ2-5	-	TRBD2	TGTGCCATCAGTGATAGCGGGGGGGCGGGTCGAGAGACCCAGTACTTC	CAISDSGGAGRETQYF
TRBV30	14	TRBJ2-5	many	-	TGTGCCTGGAGGGGTGAAGGGGGGATTAAGACCCAGTACTTC	CAWRGEGGIKTQYF
TRBV25-1	15	TRBJ2-1	few	TRBD2	TGTGCCAGCAGTGACCCTAGCGGGAGACGGAATGAGCAGTTCTTC	CASSDPSGRRNEQFF
TRBV29-1	12	TRBJ2-5	-	-	TGCAGCGCTCAGGGAGTCGGGGAGACCCAGTACTTC	CSAQGVGETQYF
TRBV20-1	10	TRBJ2-1	-	-	TGCAGTGCTAGTCATGTTGAGCAGTTCTTC	CSASHVEQFF
TRBV6-5	15	TRBJ2-5	-	TRBD2	TGTGCCAGCAGTTACAGGACTAGCGGGAGAATGACCCAGTACTTC	CASSYRTSGRMTQYF
TRBV5-4	15	TRBJ1-1	few	TRBD1	TGTGCCAGCAGCACAGGGGGGACAGAGAACACTGAAGCTTTCTTT	CASSTGGTENTEAFF
TRBV7-9	15	TRBJ2-7	-	-	TGTGCCAGCAGCTCGACAGAGCCGGGGAACTACGAGCAGTACTTC	CASSSTEPGNYEQYF
TRBV6-5	15	TRBJ2-3	-	-	TGTGCCAGCACCGTCGGGGCGGCGCGGACAGATACGCAGTATTTT	CASTVGAARTDTQYF
TRBV29-1	14	TRBJ2-3	-	TRBD1	TGCAGCGCCCGCGGGACAGGGGTGGTAGATACGCAGTATTTT	CSARGTGVVDTQYF
TRBV2	13	TRBJ2-1	-	TRBD1	TGTGCCAGCAGCTCCCAGGGGGCAGGTGAGCAGTTCTTC	CASSSQGAGEQFF
TRBV30	15	TRBJ1-5	-	TRBD1	TGTGCCTGGAGTGTGGGACAGGGACTCAATCAGCCCCAGCATTTT	CAWSVGQGLNQPQHF
TRBV7-6	13	TRBJ2-3	-	-	TGTGCCAGCAGCTTTGGGTCCGGAGATACGCAGTATTTT	CASSFGSGDTQYF
TRBV7-2	17	TRBJ1-2	-	-	TGTGCCAGCAGCTTAGAGGCAGGGGATGGATATTTCTATGGCTACACCTTC	CASSLEAGDGYFYGYTF
TRBV5-4	15	TRBJ2-1	few	-	TGTGCCAGCAGCTTGTTAGGAGCCCAGGGCAATGAGCAGTTCTTC	CASSLLGAQGNEQFF
TRBV29-1	11	TRBJ2-7	few	-	TGCAGCGTCGGCGCCCCATACGAGCAGTACTTC	CSVGAPYEQYF
TRBV28	14	TRBJ1-5	-	-	TGTGCCAGCAGTGTGGGGGGGAGCAATCAGCCCCAGCATTTT	CASSVGGSNQPQHF
TRBV18	13	TRBJ2-5	-	-	TGTGCCGTCTCGCGGGCCCAGCAAGAGACCCAGTACTTC	CAVSRAQQETQYF
TRBV9	14	TRBJ1-6	few	TRBD1	TGTGCCAGCAGCTCACAGGGGGCTGAGTCACCCCTCCACTTT	CASSSQGAESPLHF
TRBV4-1	16	TRBJ2-2	-	TRBD1	TGCGCCAGCAGCCCCGGACAGGGGCTGACCACCGGGGAGCTGTTTTTT	CASSPGQGLTTGELFF
TRBV13	14	TRBJ2-7	few	TRBD2	TGTGCCAGCAGTACCGGACTAGCGGGAGTCGGGAAGTACTTC	CASSTGLAGVGKYF
TRBV29-1	11	TRBJ2-7	few	-	TGCAGCGTTGAAGATGCCTACGAGCAGTACTTC	CSVEDAYEQYF
TRBV7-2	16	TRBJ2-5	-	-	TGTGCCAGCAGCTTAGATGATGGCAGGCCCGAAGAGACCCAGTACTTC	CASSLDDGRPEETQYF
TRBV7-8	15	TRBJ2-1	-	-	TGTGCCAGCAGCTTAGCGGGGACGGGGACGGATGAGCAGTTCTTC	CASSLAGTGTDEQFF
TRBV29-1	17	TRBJ2-7	-	-	TGCAGCGTCCGAGGGGCAAAAACTGGGGGGCCGTCCTACGAGCAGTACTTC	CSVRGAKTGGPSYEQYF
TRBV7-9	12	TRBJ2-3	many	TRBD1	TGTGCCAGCAGCCCGACAGGGTGGACGCAGTATTTT	CASSPTGWTQYF
TRBV27	13	TRBJ1-1	few	-	TGTGCCAGCAGTTTCCAACCCAACACTGAAGCTTTCTTT	CASSFQPNTEAFF
TRBV6-6	15	TRBJ1-1	-	TRBD1	TGTGCCAGCAGTTTGTTGACAGGGGGGAACACTGAAGCTTTCTTT	CASSLLTGGNTEAFF
TRBV29-1	14	TRBJ1-1	few	-	TGCAGCGTTCTAAAACCCTTGGGGGACACTGAAGCTTTCTTT	CSVLKPLGDTEAFF